Detailed here is one TCR beta chain. Its antigen is unidentified. This entry is derived from a study of blood T cells in healthy people across ages. Points from the study as a whole: Roughly linearly, TCR beta diversity per million T cells fell as age increased.

Germline CDR1 LNHNV, CDR2 YYDKDF (reference sequence). V lost 6 bases to trimming and J lost 1 base, with 23 bases between them. This CDR3 has 18 residues. Primers used in a second PCR of about 7 to 11 cycles were a sample-barcoded 5' primer and a J-beta primer mix. TCRdb used MiXCR to reprocess the 5' RACE reads, holding one entry per CDR3 protein. This table has around 800,000 distinct CDR3 sequences, 40% to 50% appearing once. The sequenced material came from blood. This TCR derives from a man in his 60s in good health. V and J are TRBV15 and TRBJ2-3; D might be TRBD1 (6 bases). The CDR3 protein is CATSSDSKLRARTDTQYF. In DNA form, the CDR3 reads TGTGCCACCAGTTCGGACAGCAAACTAAGAGCGCGCACAGATACGCAGTATTTT. The full variable domain, with the rest looked up from reference TRBV15 and TRBJ2-3, is DAMVIQNPRYQVTQFGKPVTLSCSQTLNHNVMYWYQQKSSQAPKLLFHYYDKDFNNEADTPDNFQSRRPNTSFCFLDIRSPGLGDTAMYLCATSSDSKLRARTDTQYFGPGTRLTVL.